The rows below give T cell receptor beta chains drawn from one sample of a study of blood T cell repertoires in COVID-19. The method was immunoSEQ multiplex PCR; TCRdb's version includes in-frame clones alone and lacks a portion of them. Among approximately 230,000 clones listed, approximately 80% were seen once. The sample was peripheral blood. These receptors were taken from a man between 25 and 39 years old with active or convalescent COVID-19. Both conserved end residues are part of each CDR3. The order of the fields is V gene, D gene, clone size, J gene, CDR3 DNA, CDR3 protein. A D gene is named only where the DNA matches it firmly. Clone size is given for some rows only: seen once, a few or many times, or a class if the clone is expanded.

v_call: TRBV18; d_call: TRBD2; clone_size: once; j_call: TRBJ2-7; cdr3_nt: TGTGCCAGCTCACCACTTCGTGTGTCGACTAGCGGGAATTACGAGCAGTACTTC; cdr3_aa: CASSPLRVSTSGNYEQYF
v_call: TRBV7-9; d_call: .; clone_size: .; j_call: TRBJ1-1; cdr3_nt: TGTGCCAGCTCCGGCCGCCGTCAGGGTGGGAACACTGAAGCTTTCTTT; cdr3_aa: CASSGRRQGGNTEAFF
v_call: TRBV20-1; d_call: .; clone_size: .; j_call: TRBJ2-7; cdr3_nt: TGCAGTGCTAGTGCCCCCAGGGGTTACGAGCAGTACTTC; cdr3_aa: CSASAPRGYEQYF
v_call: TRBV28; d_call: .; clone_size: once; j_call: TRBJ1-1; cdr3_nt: TGTGCCAGCGGCCTAACAGGGATGAACACTGAAGCTTTCTTT; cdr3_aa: CASGLTGMNTEAFF
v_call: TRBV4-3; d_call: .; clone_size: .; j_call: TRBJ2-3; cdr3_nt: TGCGCCAGCAGCCAATTCCTGACAGCATACAGCACAGATACGCAGTATTTT; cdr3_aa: CASSQFLTAYSTDTQYF
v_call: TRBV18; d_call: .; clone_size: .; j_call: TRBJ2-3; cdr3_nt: TGTGCCAGCTCACCATTGCGGGGTGCAGATACGCAGTATTTT; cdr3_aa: CASSPLRGADTQYF
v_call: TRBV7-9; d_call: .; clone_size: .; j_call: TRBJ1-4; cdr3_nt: TGTGCCAGCAGCGTACGAGCAGGGTTTCGGGTTGAAAAACTGTTTTTT; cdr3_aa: CASSVRAGFRVEKLFF
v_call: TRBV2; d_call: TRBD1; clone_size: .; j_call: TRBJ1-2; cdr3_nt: TGTGCCAGCAGTGAAGGACAGGGAGGCTATGGCTACACCTTC; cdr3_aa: CASSEGQGGYGYTF
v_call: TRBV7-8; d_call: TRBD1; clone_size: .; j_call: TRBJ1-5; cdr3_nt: TGTGCCAGCAGCTTAGTGGGGACAGGGGGTAGCAATCAGCCCCAGCATTTT; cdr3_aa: CASSLVGTGGSNQPQHF
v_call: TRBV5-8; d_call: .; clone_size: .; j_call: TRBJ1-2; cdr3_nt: TGTGCCAGCAGCTTCAGGGGCAGGGACTATGGCTACACCTTC; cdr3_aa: CASSFRGRDYGYTF
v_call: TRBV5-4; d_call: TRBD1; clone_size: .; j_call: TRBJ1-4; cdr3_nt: TGTGCCAGCAGCTCCGGGACAGCCCCTGGAAAACTGTTTTTT; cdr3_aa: CASSSGTAPGKLFF
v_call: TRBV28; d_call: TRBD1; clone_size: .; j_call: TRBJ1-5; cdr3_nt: TGTGCCAGCGTAGGGACAGGCAATCAGCCCCAGCATTTT; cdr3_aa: CASVGTGNQPQHF
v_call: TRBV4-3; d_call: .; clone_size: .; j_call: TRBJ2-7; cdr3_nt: TGCGCCAGCAGCCTAGACCTGGGAGGGGGTCGCGAGCAGTACTTC; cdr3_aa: CASSLDLGGGREQYF
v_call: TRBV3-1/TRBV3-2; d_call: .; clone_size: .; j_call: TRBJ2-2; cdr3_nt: TGTGCCAGCAGCGGAGCCCGGGAGCTGTTTTTT; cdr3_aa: CASSGARELFF
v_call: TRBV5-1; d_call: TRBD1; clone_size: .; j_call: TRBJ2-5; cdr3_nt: TGCGCCAGCAGCTTGGCCGGCGCATGGACAGGGGCCGAGACCCAGTACTTC; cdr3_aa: CASSLAGAWTGAETQYF
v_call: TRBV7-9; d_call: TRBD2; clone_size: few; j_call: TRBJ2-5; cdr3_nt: TGTGCCAGCAGCTTGACTAGCGGGAGGGGAGAGACCCAGTACTTC; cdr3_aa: CASSLTSGRGETQYF
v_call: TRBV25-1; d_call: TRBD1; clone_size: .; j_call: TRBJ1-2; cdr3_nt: TGTGCCAGCAGTGAATCCCGGAAGGGGGCCTATGGCTACACCTTC; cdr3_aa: CASSESRKGAYGYTF
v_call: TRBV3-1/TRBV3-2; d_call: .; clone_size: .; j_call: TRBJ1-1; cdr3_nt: TGTGCCAGCAGCCAAGATAGGAACACTGAAGCTTTCTTT; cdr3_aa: CASSQDRNTEAFF
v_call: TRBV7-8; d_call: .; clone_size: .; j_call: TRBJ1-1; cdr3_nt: TGTGCCAGCAGCTTAAGGGGGGGAACACCTCCATTGAACACTGAAGCTTTCTTT; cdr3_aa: CASSLRGGTPPLNTEAFF
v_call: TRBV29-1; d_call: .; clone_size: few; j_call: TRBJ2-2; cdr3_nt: TGCAGCGCCCTACTAGATCCCGGGGAGCTGTTTTTT; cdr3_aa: CSALLDPGELFF
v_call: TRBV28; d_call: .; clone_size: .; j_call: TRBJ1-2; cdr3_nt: TGTGCCAGCAGACCAACCCCAGGGGTGAGCTATGGCTACACCTTC; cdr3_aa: CASRPTPGVSYGYTF
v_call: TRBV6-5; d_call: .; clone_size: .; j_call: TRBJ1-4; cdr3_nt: TGTGCCAGCAGTTACGGGCAGCCTAATGAAAAACTGTTTTTT; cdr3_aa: CASSYGQPNEKLFF
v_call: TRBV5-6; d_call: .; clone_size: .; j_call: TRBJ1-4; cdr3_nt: TGTGCCAGCAGCTTGGCGGGGAGTGGTGAAAAACTGTTTTTT; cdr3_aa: CASSLAGSGEKLFF
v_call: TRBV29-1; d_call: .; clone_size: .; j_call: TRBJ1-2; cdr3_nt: TGCAGCGCAAGGTGGAGTTGGTATGGCTACACCTTC; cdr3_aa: CSARWSWYGYTF
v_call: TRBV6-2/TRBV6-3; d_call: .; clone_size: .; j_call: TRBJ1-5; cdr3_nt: TGTGCCAGCAGCGGAACGGGGGGACCTAGCAATCAGCCCCAGCATTTT; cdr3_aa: CASSGTGGPSNQPQHF
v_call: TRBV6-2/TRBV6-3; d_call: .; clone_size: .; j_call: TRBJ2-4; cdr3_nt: TGTGCCAGCAGTTACCTAGCGTTCCCCAAAAACATTCAGTACTTC; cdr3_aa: CASSYLAFPKNIQYF
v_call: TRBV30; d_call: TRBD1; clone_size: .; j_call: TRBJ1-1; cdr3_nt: TGTGCCTGGAGTGTAAGCAGGGGGCTTAATAGGGCTGAAGCTTTCTTT; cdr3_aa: CAWSVSRGLNRAEAFF
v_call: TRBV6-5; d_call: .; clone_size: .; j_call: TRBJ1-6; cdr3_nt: TGTGCCAACAGAGACAGGAAGAATTCACCCCTCCACTTT; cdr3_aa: CANRDRKNSPLHF
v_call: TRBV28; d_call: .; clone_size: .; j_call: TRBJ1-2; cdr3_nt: TGTGCCAGCAGTGAAGACAGCTATGGCTACACCTTC; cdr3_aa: CASSEDSYGYTF
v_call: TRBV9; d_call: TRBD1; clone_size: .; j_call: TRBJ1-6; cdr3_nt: TGTGCCAGCAGCCCCCGACAGGGTTGGAATTCACCCCTCCACTTT; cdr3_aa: CASSPRQGWNSPLHF
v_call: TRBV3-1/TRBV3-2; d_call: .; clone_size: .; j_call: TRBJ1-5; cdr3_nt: TGTGCCAGCAGCCAAGATGGGCTCCCGGCCCAGCATTTT; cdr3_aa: CASSQDGLPAQHF
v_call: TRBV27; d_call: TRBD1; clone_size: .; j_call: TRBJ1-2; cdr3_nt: TGTGCCAGCAGTTTGACAGGGCACTATGGCTACACCTTC; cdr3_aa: CASSLTGHYGYTF
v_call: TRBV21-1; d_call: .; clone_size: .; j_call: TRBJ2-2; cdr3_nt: TGTGCCAGCAGCGGCCACTCGCGGGGGGTCAACACCGGGGAGCTGTTTTTT; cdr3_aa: CASSGHSRGVNTGELFF
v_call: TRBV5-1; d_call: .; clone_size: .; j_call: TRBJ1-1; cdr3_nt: TGCGCCAGCAGCCCGCAGACAATGAACACTGAAGCTTTCTTT; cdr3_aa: CASSPQTMNTEAFF
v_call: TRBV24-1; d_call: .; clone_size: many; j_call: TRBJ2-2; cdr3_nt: TGTGCCACCAGTGACTTCGCGAACACCGGGGAGCTGTTTTTT; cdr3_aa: CATSDFANTGELFF
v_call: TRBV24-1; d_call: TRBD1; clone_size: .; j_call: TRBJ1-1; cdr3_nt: TGTGCCGACAGGGGTCGGCACACTGAAGCTTTCTTT; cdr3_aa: CADRGRHTEAFF
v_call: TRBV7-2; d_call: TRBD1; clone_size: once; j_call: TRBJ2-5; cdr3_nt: TGTGCCAGCAGCCCAGACAGGGGGTTGGAGACCCAGTACTTC; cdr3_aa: CASSPDRGLETQYF
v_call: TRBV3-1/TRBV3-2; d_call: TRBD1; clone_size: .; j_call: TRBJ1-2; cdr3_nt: TGTGCCAGCAGCCAAGATAACAGGGGAATCTATGGCTACACCTTC; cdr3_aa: CASSQDNRGIYGYTF
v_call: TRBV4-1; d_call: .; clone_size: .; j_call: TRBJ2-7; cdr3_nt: TGCGCCAGCAGCCAAGATAGCCCGAGCGAGCAGTACTTC; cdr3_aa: CASSQDSPSEQYF
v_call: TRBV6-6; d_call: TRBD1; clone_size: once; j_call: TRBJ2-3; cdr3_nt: TGTGCCAGCAGTCCCCCCCCGACAGGGGTGACTTCTACAGATACGCAGTATTTT; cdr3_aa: CASSPPPTGVTSTDTQYF
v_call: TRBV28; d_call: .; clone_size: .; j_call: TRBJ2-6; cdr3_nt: TGTGCCAGCAAGGGGACTCGCAACGTCCTGACTTTC; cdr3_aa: CASKGTRNVLTF
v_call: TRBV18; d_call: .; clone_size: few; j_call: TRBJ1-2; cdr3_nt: TGTGCCAGCTCACCAGGGCCGCTCTATGGCTACACCTTC; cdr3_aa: CASSPGPLYGYTF
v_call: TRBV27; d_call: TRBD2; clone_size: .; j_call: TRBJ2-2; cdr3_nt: TGTGCCAGCAAGGGAAGGAGCGGGACGGGCGGGGAGCTGTTTTTT; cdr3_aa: CASKGRSGTGGELFF
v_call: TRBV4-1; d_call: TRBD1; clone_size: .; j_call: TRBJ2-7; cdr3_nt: TGCGCCAGCAGCCCCGGGACAGGGACTTTGGAGCAGTACTTC; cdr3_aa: CASSPGTGTLEQYF
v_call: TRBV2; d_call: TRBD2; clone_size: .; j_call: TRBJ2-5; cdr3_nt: TGTGCCAGCAGGAAAACTAGCGGCAACCAAGAGACCCAGTACTTC; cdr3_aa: CASRKTSGNQETQYF
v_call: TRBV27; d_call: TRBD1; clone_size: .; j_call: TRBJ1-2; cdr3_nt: TGTGCCAGCAGCATGACAGGGGGGGAAGCTAACTATGGCTACACCTTC; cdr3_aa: CASSMTGGEANYGYTF
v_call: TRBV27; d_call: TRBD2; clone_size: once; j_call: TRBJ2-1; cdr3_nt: TGTGCCAGCACGACTAGCGGGAACTATGAGCAGTTCTTC; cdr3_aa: CASTTSGNYEQFF